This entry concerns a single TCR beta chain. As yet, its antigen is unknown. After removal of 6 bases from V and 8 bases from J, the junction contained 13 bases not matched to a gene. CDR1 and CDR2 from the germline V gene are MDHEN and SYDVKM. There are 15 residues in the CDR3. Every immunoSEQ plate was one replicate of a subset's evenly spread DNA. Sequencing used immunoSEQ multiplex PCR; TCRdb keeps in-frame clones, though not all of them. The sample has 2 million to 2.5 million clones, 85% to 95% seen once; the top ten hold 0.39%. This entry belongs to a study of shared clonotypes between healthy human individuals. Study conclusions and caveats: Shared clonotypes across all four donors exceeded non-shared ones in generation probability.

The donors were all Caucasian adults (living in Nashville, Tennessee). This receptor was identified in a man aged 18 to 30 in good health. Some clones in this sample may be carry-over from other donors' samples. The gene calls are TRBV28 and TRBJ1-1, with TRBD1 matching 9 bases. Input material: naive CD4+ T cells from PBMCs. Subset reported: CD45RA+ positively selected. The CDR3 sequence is CASRTTGGIIPEAFF. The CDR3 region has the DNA TGTGCCAGCAGGACTACAGGGGGCATAATACCCGAAGCTTTCTTT.